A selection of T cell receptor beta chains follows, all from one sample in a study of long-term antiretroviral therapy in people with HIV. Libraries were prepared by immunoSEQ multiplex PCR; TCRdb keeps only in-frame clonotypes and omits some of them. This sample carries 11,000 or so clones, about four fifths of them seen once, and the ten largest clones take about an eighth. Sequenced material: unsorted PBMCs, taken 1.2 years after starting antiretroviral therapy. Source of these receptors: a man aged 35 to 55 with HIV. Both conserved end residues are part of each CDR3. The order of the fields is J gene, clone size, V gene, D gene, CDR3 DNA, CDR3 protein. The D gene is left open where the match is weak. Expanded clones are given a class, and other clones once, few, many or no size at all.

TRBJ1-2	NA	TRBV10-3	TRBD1	TGTGCCACTACCCCTGACAGGGAGAACTATGGCTACACCTTC	CATTPDRENYGYTF
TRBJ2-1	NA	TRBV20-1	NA	TGCAGTGCTTGGACTCGCAATGAGCAGTTCTTC	CSAWTRNEQFF
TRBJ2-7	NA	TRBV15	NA	TGTGCCACCAGCAGAGACGGCGGGGCCGGCGAGCAGTACTTC	CATSRDGGAGEQYF
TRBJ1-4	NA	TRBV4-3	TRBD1	TGCGCCAGCAGCAATGGGGGACAGCTAAATGAAAAACTGTTTTTT	CASSNGGQLNEKLFF
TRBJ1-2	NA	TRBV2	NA	TGTGCCAGCAGTACGACAGTGGGCTACACCTTC	CASSTTVGYTF
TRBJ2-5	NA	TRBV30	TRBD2	TGTGCCTGGAGTGTTTCTAGCGGGGGACAAGAGACCCAGTACTTC	CAWSVSSGGQETQYF
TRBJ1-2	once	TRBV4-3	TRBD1	TGCGCCAGCAGCCGAGACAGGGGAGGAAACTATGGCTACACCTTC	CASSRDRGGNYGYTF
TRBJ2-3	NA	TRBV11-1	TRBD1	TGTGCCAGCAGCTTGAGACAGGGGGATACAGATACGCAGTATTTT	CASSLRQGDTDTQYF
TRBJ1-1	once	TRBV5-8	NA	TGTGCCAGCAGCTTGAGGGGGGGTGAAGCTTTCTTT	CASSLRGGEAFF
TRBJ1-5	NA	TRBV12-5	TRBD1	TGTGCTAGTGCAAGGACAGGGGGGAGCAATCAGCCCCAGCATTTT	CASARTGGSNQPQHF
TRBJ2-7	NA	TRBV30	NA	TGTGCCTGGAGTCACTCGTACGAGCAGTACTTC	CAWSHSYEQYF
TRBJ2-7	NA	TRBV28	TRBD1	TGTGCCAGCAACCCGACAGGGACCTACGAGCAGTACTTC	CASNPTGTYEQYF
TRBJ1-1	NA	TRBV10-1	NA	TGCGCCAGCAGGGATCGCCAGGGCACTGAAGCTTTCTTT	CASRDRQGTEAFF
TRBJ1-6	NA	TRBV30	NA	TGTGCCTGGAGTGCACGTAGGAGCTCCTATAATTCACCCCTCCACTTT	CAWSARRSSYNSPLHF
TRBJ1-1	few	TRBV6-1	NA	TGTGCCAGCAGTGATGGGGGGATCAACACTGAAGCTTTCTTT	CASSDGGINTEAFF
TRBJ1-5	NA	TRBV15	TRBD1	TGTGCCACCAGCAGAGATAGCCCGGACAGGCGATATAGCAATCAGCCCCAGCATTTT	CATSRDSPDRRYSNQPQHF
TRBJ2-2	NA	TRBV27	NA	TGTGCCAGCAGTTCGGGGTGGACCGGGGAGCTGTTTTTT	CASSSGWTGELFF
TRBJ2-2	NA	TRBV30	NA	TGTGCCTGGAGTGTACGGGCAGGGGTTAACACCGGGGAGCTGTTTTTT	CAWSVRAGVNTGELFF
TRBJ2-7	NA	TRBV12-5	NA	TGTGCTAGTGGTTTGGTAGAGAACGAGCAGTACTTC	CASGLVENEQYF
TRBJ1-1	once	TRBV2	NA	TGTGCCAGCAAAAATAGTTTAGGGAACACTGAAGCTTTCTTT	CASKNSLGNTEAFF
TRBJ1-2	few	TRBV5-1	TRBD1	TGCGCCAGCAGCTTGGCCCGGGACAGCTATGGCTACACCTTC	CASSLARDSYGYTF
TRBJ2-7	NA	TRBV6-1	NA	TGTGCCACCGGGCGGGGCATCGAGCAGTACTTC	CATGRGIEQYF
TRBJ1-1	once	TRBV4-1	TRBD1	TGCGCCAGCAGCCCAGCGGGGACAGTTAACACTGAAGCTTTCTTT	CASSPAGTVNTEAFF
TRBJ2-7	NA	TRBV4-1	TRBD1	TGCGCCAGCAGCCAAGACCGGGACAGGGGCTACGAGCAGTACTTC	CASSQDRDRGYEQYF
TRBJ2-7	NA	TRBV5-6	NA	TGTGCCAGCAGCTCCTGGACAGATTGGGACGAGCAGTACTTC	CASSSWTDWDEQYF
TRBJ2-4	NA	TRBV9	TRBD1	TGTGCCAGCAGCCCACCGGGACAGGTGAAAAACATTCAGTACTTC	CASSPPGQVKNIQYF
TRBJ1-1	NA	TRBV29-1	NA	TGCAGCGTTGAACCCGTAGTAGGCACTGAAGCTTTCTTT	CSVEPVVGTEAFF
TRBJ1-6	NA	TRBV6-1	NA	TGTGCCAGCAGTAACAGGGAGATAGGGAATTCACCCCTCCACTTT	CASSNREIGNSPLHF
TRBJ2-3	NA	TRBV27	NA	TGTGCCAGCAGCCTCCTTGGGAATACGCAGTATTTT	CASSLLGNTQYF
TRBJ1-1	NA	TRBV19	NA	TGTGCCAGTACCGCGGCCGTATTGAACACTGAAGCTTTCTTT	CASTAAVLNTEAFF
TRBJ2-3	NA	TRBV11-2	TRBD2	TGTGCCAGCAGCTTAGCTTCGCGGGGGGGCCGGAATACGCAGTATTTT	CASSLASRGGRNTQYF
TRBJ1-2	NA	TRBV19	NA	TGTGCCAGTAGTATAGGGGGAGAGACCTATGGCTACACCTTC	CASSIGGETYGYTF
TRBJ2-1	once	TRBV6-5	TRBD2	TGTGCCAGCAGTCCTCGGACTAGCGGGAATGAGCAGTTCTTC	CASSPRTSGNEQFF
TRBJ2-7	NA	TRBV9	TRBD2	TGTGCCAGCAGCGCCACTAGCGGGGACTACGAGCAGTACTTC	CASSATSGDYEQYF
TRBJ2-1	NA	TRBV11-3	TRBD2	TGTGCCAGCAGCCCACGGTCTAGCGGGGGGGATGAGCAGTTCTTC	CASSPRSSGGDEQFF
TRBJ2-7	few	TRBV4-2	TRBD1	TGTGCCAGCAGCCTTACCGGGACAGGGCGCTCCTACGAGCAGTACTTC	CASSLTGTGRSYEQYF
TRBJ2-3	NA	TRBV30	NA	TGTGCCTGGAACCCAATTGAGGGCCTGATCCCCACAGATACGCAGTATTTT	CAWNPIEGLIPTDTQYF
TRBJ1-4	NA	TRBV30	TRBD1	TGTGCCTGGAGTGTACTAGGGACAGGGCTCAATGAAAAACTGTTTTTT	CAWSVLGTGLNEKLFF
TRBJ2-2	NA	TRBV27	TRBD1	TGTGCCAGCAGTCTCGGACAGGGGGCGGGCGCGAACACCGGGGAGCTGTTTTTT	CASSLGQGAGANTGELFF
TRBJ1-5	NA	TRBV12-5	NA	TGTGCTAGTGGTTGGGGGCGCGGCGGTCAGCCCCAGCATTTT	CASGWGRGGQPQHF
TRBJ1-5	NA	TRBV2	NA	TGTGCCAGCAGTAACAGTCCTCAAGATAGCAATCAGCCCCAGCATTTT	CASSNSPQDSNQPQHF
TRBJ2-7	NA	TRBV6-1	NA	TGTGCCAGCAGTGAAGGCCAGGGAAACTACGAGCAGTACTTC	CASSEGQGNYEQYF
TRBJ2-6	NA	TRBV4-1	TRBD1	TGCGCCAGCAGCACCCCGACAGGGCGGAGGGGGGCCAACGTCCTGACTTTC	CASSTPTGRRGANVLTF
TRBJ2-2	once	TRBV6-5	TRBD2	TGTGCCAGCAGTTACTTTAGCGGGGGGGCTGGCGGGGAGCTGTTTTTT	CASSYFSGGAGGELFF
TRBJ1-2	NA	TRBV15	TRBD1	TGTGCCACCAGCAGAGGGACAGGAGCTAACTATGGCTACACCTTC	CATSRGTGANYGYTF
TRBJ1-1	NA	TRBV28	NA	TGTGCCAGCAGCCCGGAGTGGTCTGAAGCTTTCTTT	CASSPEWSEAFF
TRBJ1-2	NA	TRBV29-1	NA	TGCAGCGTTGACAGCACTAACTATGGCTACACCTTC	CSVDSTNYGYTF
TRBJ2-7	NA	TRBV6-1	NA	TGTGCCGGCGGGCCGGACTTCTACGAGCAGTACTTC	CAGGPDFYEQYF
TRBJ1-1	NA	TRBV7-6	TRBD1	TGTGCCAGCAGCCCCAGACAGGGGAACACTGAAGCTTTCTTT	CASSPRQGNTEAFF
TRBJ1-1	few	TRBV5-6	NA	TGTGCCAGCAGCTTGCTGACGGTGAACACTGAAGCTTTCTTT	CASSLLTVNTEAFF
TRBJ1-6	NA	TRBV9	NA	TGTGCCAGCAGCGTAGGGAATTCACCCCTCCACTTT	CASSVGNSPLHF
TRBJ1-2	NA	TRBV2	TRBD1	TGTGCCAGCAGGAAAGACAGGGACAGTGGCTACACCTTC	CASRKDRDSGYTF
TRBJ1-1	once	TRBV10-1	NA	TGCGCCAGCAGTGCGGGGCTTTGGACTGAAGCTTTCTTT	CASSAGLWTEAFF
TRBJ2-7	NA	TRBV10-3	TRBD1	TGTGCCATCAGTGACATGACAGGGCTCAACGAGCAGTACTTC	CAISDMTGLNEQYF
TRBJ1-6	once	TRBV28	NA	TGTGCCAGCAGTTTAGTAGGACAGTATAATTCACCCCTCCACTTT	CASSLVGQYNSPLHF
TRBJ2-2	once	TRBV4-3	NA	TGCGCCAGCAGCCAAGATGTCGGGACCGGGGAGCTGTTTTTT	CASSQDVGTGELFF
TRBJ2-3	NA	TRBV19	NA	TGTGCCAGTAGTGAGGGGGGGGGATTCACAGATACGCAGTATTTT	CASSEGGGFTDTQYF
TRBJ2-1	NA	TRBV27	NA	TGTGCCAGCAGTTTATTAGGCAGGATTAATAATGAGCAGTTCTTC	CASSLLGRINNEQFF
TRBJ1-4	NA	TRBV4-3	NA	TGCGCCAGCAGCCAAGAAGGGAGGCGTGAAAAACTGTTTTTT	CASSQEGRREKLFF
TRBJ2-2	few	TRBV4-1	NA	TGCGCCAGCAGCCAAGACCGGACAGTTACCGGGGAGCTGTTTTTT	CASSQDRTVTGELFF